The T cell receptor beta chain described here comes from a study of blood T cell repertoires in COVID-19. V was pared by 8 bases and J by 1 base, with 9 bases between. Germline V gene lookup returns CDR1 MNHEY and CDR2 SVGAGI. The CDR3 covers 13 residues. Authors' processing steps: Estimation of nucleated cell counts was performed using reference gene primer amplification. Using immunoSEQ multiplex PCR, the repertoire was profiled, and TCRdb retains in-frame clones only, with some absent. V and J calls and clone size are given by that table; D and trimming were obtained from the DNA. Found here are some 250,000 clones, 80% to 90% of them singletons; the top ten hold around 2.2%.

The chain carries TRBV6-5 and TRBJ1-5, with no clear D. This TCR was recovered from a man aged 25 to 45 who had recovered from COVID-19. Sequenced input: peripheral blood. CDR3 residues: CASWAGSNQPQHF. DNA of the CDR3: TGTGCCAGCTGGGCCGGCAGCAATCAGCCCCAGCATTTT.